The present entry profiles one T cell receptor beta chain with its context. Its antigen is still unknown. CDR1 is SNHLY, CDR2 FYNNEI, per germline. The CDR3 loop spans 14 amino acids. V gave up 3 bases and J gave up 1 base, with 10 bases separating them. PCR primers comprised 60 Vbeta and 13 Jbeta primers. The repertoire was sequenced with immunoSEQ multiplex PCR; TCRdb's copy has only in-frame clones and lacks some. The data show 150,000 to 200,000 clones, 77% seen once. This record belongs to a study of cytomegalovirus exposure and HLA in healthy donors. Study context: About 179 million T cells yielded 110 million or so unique TCR beta sequences in earlier analysis. Genotyping showed less than 85% of over 350 donors falling in the Caucasian-associated ancestry cluster. The study's findings and limits: The listing of 160 or so TCR beta chains classed them as cytomegalovirus-associated. Most subjects had HLA-A and HLA-B alleles reportedly predicted accurately by TCR beta sequences.

The TCR originated in a woman aged 25-40 years in good health and CMV-seronegative. V gene TRBV2 combines with J gene TRBJ2-7; no clear D gene. The sequencing input was PBMCs. The CDR3 here is CASSDSRRSYEQYF. The CDR3, as DNA: TGTGCCAGCAGTGACAGTCGGCGGTCCTACGAGCAGTACTTC.